Each of the 32 T cell receptor beta chains below was sequenced from the same sample in a study of response to subunit inactivated influenza vaccine (dated by TCRdb to the late 2010s). The sample's time point label is to be understood as: 40 to 45 days after influenza vaccine administration. Library preparation employed RT-PCR. Sequencer: Illumina HiSeq 2500. Clones were called with MiXCR by TCRdb after fastp trimmed the public reads at Q25, and only in-frame beta chains were retained. Each record represents a unique CDR3 protein, reported with the most common genes and DNA among its rows. Present in this sample are around 500,000 distinct CDR3 sequences, approximately 11% of which were seen just once. The ten biggest clones cover around 12% of the sample. The source material was PBMCs from blood, sampled roughly 46 days after vaccination. Source of these receptors: a man over 45 who received an inactivated influenza vaccine. Donor details come from another sample of the same person, matched by shared clones.

Many counts were recorded for this clonotype. The chain uses TRBV27 and TRBJ2-3, with D unclear. With 5 bases removed from V and 0 bases from J, the gap between germline ends came to 15 bases. The CDR3 is 16 amino acids. The germline gives CDR1 MNHEY, CDR2 SMNVEV (reference sequence). CDR3 residues: CASSHGPNPSTDTQYF. For the CDR3, the DNA is TGTGCCAGCAGTCATGGGCCAAACCCTAGCACAGATACGCAGTATTTT.

In this sample, this clonotype turned up many times. The V and J genes are TRBV12-3 or TRBV12-4 and TRBJ2-1; no firm D call. V shed 3 bases and J shed 0 bases, with 6 bases lying between them. The CDR3 is 14 amino acids. Here the CDR3 reads CASSFHSSYNEQFF. For the CDR3, the DNA is TGTGCCAGCAGTTTCCACAGCTCCTACAATGAGCAGTTCTTC.

This clonotype was counted between two and nine times. The CDR3 spells CASSISGRETQYF. The DNA for the CDR3 is TGTGCCAGCAGTATTAGCGGGAGAGAGACCCAGTACTTC. This chain connects TRBV6-1 to TRBJ2-5; 9 nucleotides agree with TRBD2. The CDR3 contains 13 residues. Germline CDR1 MNHNS, CDR2 SASEGT. With 5 bases clipped from V and 4 bases from J, the junction kept 2 bases outside the gene matches.

This clonotype was counted a few times. This sequence joins TRBV4-1 and TRBJ2-7; D is tentatively TRBD1 or TRBD2 (5 bases each). The CDR3 has 15 residues. Germline CDR1 reads MGHRA; CDR2 reads YSYEKL. V lost 3 bases to trimming and J lost 0 bases, with 12 bases between them. Here the CDR3 reads CASSQPGPNSYEQYF. The CDR3 DNA reads TGCGCCAGCAGCCAGCCGGGACCAAACTCCTACGAGCAGTACTTC.

There are a few counts of this clonotype. This chain connects TRBV9 to TRBJ2-1; the D call may be TRBD1 or TRBD2 (5 bases each). Germline V gene data show CDR1 as SGDLS and CDR2 as YYNGEE. The CDR3 extends over 15 amino acids. Trimming removed 0 bases from V and 3 bases from J, with 10 bases in between. Here the CDR3 reads CASSVEWGIYNEQFF. Written as DNA, the CDR3 is TGTGCCAGCAGCGTAGAGTGGGGGATCTACAATGAGCAGTTCTTC.

This clonotype appeared a few times. The chain joins TRBV6-4 to TRBJ1-2; D may be TRBD1 (6 bases). This CDR3 is built from 13 residues. Germline V CDR1 and CDR2: MRHNA, SNTAGT. Trimming cost V 2 bases and J 9 bases, with 13 bases left between them. The CDR3 here is CASSDRGAFSYTF. Here the CDR3 DNA reads TGTGCCAGCAGTGACAGGGGGGCGTTCAGCTACACCTTC.

This clonotype was seen repeatedly, ten times or more. The chain recombines TRBV12-3 or TRBV12-4 with TRBJ2-1; TRBD2 matches 12 bases. J gave up 15 bases and V 3 bases, and 12 bases lay outside the gene matches. CDR3 length: 15 residues. CDR3 in amino acids: CASSFSPTSGSLVFF. CDR3 coding DNA: TGTGCCAGCAGTTTTTCCCCGACTAGCGGGAGTCTCGTGTTCTTC.

This rearrangement joins TRBV20-1 to TRBJ2-3; TRBD1 is a possible D gene (5 bases). Trimming shortened V by 0 bases and J by 2 bases, and 15 bases separated the two germline ends. CDR1 and CDR2 from the germline V gene are DFQATT and SNEGSKA (reference sequence). This CDR3 spans 16 amino acids. CDR3 in amino acids: CSARDLAGYPTDTQYF. The CDR3 nucleotides read TGCAGTGCTAGAGATTTAGCAGGGTACCCCACAGATACGCAGTATTTT.

This clonotype occurred a few times. The gene calls are TRBV20-1 and TRBJ1-3; the D is unclear. The germline V gene encodes CDR1 DFQATT and CDR2 SNEGSKA (reference sequence). The CDR3 totals 14 residues. V was clipped by 3 bases and J by 4 bases, with 13 bases between them. CDR3 sequence: CSARPLRGGNTIYF. The CDR3 DNA sequence: TGCAGTGCTAGGCCTCTTAGAGGGGGAAACACCATATATTTT.

This clonotype occurred a few times. The chain combines TRBV28 with TRBJ1-5, with a weak D call TRBD1 (5 bases). V was pared by 6 bases and J by 2 bases, with 14 bases between. CDR3 length: 15 residues. Germline V gene data show CDR1 as MDHEN and CDR2 as SYDVKM. CDR3 in amino acids: CASSQRGMGNQPQHF. The CDR3, as DNA: TGTGCCAGCAGCCAGCGGGGGATGGGCAATCAGCCCCAGCATTTT. The whole variable domain, filled in from reference TRBV28 and TRBJ1-5, reads DVKVTQSSRYLVKRTGEKVFLECVQDMDHENMFWYRQDPGLGLRLIYFSYDVKMKEKGDIPEGYSVSREKKERFSLILESASTNQTSMYLCASSQRGMGNQPQHFGDGTRLSIL.

This clonotype came up many times. The rearrangement uses TRBV10-3 and TRBJ2-1, with D possibly TRBD2 on 5 matching bases. V was shortened by 2 bases and J by 6 bases, with 14 bases between the two germline ends. CDR1 is ENHRY and CDR2 is SYGVKD in the germline V gene. The CDR3 totals 15 residues. CDR3 sequence (DNA): TGTGCCATCAGTGAGGATTTAGCTCGGGGCAATGAGCAGTTCTTC. It specifies CAISEDLARGNEQFF.

The chain combines TRBV12-3 or TRBV12-4 with TRBJ2-5; D is undetermined. Trimming cost V 8 bases and J 5 bases, with 18 bases left between them. The CDR3 covers 14 residues. The CDR3, as DNA: TGTGCCAGCCACCTCGGGCTAGGCTCGGAGACCCAGTACTTC. Translation gives CASHLGLGSETQYF.

This clonotype showed up just a few times. The chain is built from TRBV27 and TRBJ2-2; TRBD2 matches 8 bases. The germline V gene encodes CDR1 MNHEY and CDR2 SMNVEV (reference sequence). This CDR3 spans 16 amino acids. V shed 4 bases, J shed 1 base, and the junction held 5 bases outside the gene matches. For the CDR3, the DNA is TGTGCCAGCAGTTCCCTTAGCGGGAAGAACACCGGGGAGCTGTTTTTT. This gives the protein CASSSLSGKNTGELFF.

This clonotype appeared a few times. This chain's CDR3 is CASSSYPQSSYNEQFF. The CDR3 DNA is TGTGCCAGCAGTTCCTACCCGCAAAGCTCCTACAATGAGCAGTTCTTC. The chain combines TRBV28 with TRBJ2-1; no firm D call. Germline V CDR1 and CDR2: MDHEN, SYDVKM. V was trimmed by 4 bases and J by 0 bases, leaving 13 bases between them. There are 16 residues in the CDR3.

The sample holds a few counts of this clonotype. This chain uses TRBV5-1 with TRBJ2-7; 8 bases are shared with TRBD1. CDR1 and CDR2 (germline): SGHRS, YFSETQ. The V gene end was trimmed by 4 bases and the J gene end by 5 bases; junction bases not matched to a gene: 5. The CDR3 has 13 amino acids. In DNA, the CDR3 is TGCGCCAGCAGCCCTGGACAGGGCCACGAGCAGTACTTC. Translation gives CASSPGQGHEQYF.

V usage is TRBV7-2 and J usage is TRBJ1-3; 7 positions agree with TRBD1. This CDR3 contains 17 residues. V lost 5 bases and J lost 0; bases outside the gene matches: 10. The germline V gene encodes CDR1 SGHTA and CDR2 FQGNSA. CDR3 sequence reads: CASSPIKTGNSGNTIYF. Written as DNA, the CDR3 is TGTGCCAGCAGCCCGATTAAGACAGGGAACTCTGGAAACACCATATATTTT.

V and J are TRBV12-3 or TRBV12-4 and TRBJ1-1, with no clear D. V was clipped by 7 bases and J by 1 base, with 13 bases between them. This CDR3 contains 14 residues. CDR3 in amino acids: CASTTSGPNTEAFF. CDR3 DNA: TGTGCCAGCACCACATCGGGTCCGAACACTGAAGCTTTCTTT.

This clonotype came up many times. The chain carries TRBV9 and TRBJ2-7; no definite D call. The CDR3 sequence is 13 residues long. CDR1 SGDLS and CDR2 YYNGEE come from the germline V gene. Trimming pared 4 bases from V and 0 bases from J, leaving 8 bases between. The CDR3 nucleotides read TGTGCCAGCAGCAATCAGAACTCCTACGAGCAGTACTTC. The encoded protein is CASSNQNSYEQYF. The full variable domain, rest sourced from reference TRBV9 and TRBJ2-7, is DSGVTQTPKHLITATGQRVTLRCSPRSGDLSVYWYQQSLDQGLQFLIQYYNGEERAKGNILERFSAQQFPDLHSELNLSSLELGDSALYFCASSNQNSYEQYFGPGTRLTVT.

Ten or more counts support this clonotype. The V and J genes are TRBV7-2 and TRBJ2-1; D remains ambiguous. This CDR3 spans 17 amino acids. V lost 1 base and J lost 5, with 18 bases in between. Germline CDR1 is SGHTA and CDR2 is FQGNSA. The CDR3 DNA follows: TGTGCCAGCAGCTTAGTTCCGTTGCCCAACACCCACAATGAGCAGTTCTTC. It yields the protein CASSLVPLPNTHNEQFF.

A few counts support this clonotype. The DNA for the CDR3 is TGTGCCAGCAGTTACGAGGGCAGGGGGCTAAACGAGCAGTACTTC. Its translation is CASSYEGRGLNEQYF. This sequence joins TRBV6-5 and TRBJ2-7; 8 bases line up with TRBD1. There are 15 residues in the CDR3. Per germline, CDR1 MNHEY and CDR2 SVGAGI. V lost 2 bases, J lost 5 bases, and 8 bases stayed unmatched.

This clonotype was seen only a few times. The V and J genes are TRBV4-1 and TRBJ2-5; no firm D call. Trimming took off 2 bases at V and 4 bases at J, with 11 bases between the two ends. The CDR3 is 14 residues long. The germline V gene has CDR1 MGHRA and CDR2 YSYEKL. In DNA form, the CDR3 reads TGCGCCAGCAGCCAACGCGGTGGGGTAGAGACCCAGTACTTC. This encodes CASSQRGGVETQYF.

This clonotype was counted a few times. The rearrangement joins TRBV15 to TRBJ2-7; 12 bases map to TRBD2. Germline V gene data show CDR1 as LNHNV and CDR2 as YYDKDF (reference sequence). The CDR3 spans 19 residues. The J segment lost 4 bases and the V segment lost 0 bases, leaving 13 bases of the junction unmatched. CDR3 in DNA: TGTGCCACCAGCAGAGATCCCGGGTTTACTAGCGGGAGGACGTACGAGCAGTACTTC. It codes for CATSRDPGFTSGRTYEQYF.

The V call is TRBV30, the J call TRBJ2-3; 8 bases are a match to TRBD1. The germline V gene encodes CDR1 GTSNPN and CDR2 SVGIG (reference sequence). The CDR3 has 15 residues. Germline trimming cut 5 bases from V and 2 bases from J; bases unmatched to any gene: 9. The CDR3 DNA sequence: TGTGCCTGGGCCCAGACAGGGGCGGCCACAGATACGCAGTATTTT. This encodes CAWAQTGAATDTQYF.

The chain carries TRBV20-1 and TRBJ2-4; 7 positions agree with TRBD1. The CDR3 extends over 15 amino acids. V shed 0 bases, J shed 1 base, and the junction held 3 bases outside the gene matches. Germline values: CDR1 DFQATT, CDR2 SNEGSKA (reference sequence). The CDR3 sequence: CSARDGQAAKNIQYF. In DNA form, the CDR3 reads TGCAGTGCTAGAGATGGACAGGCGGCCAAAAACATTCAGTACTTC.

This clonotype turned up a few times. This chain joins TRBV20-1 and TRBJ2-7; D uncertain. V shed 5 bases and J shed 1 base, with 6 bases lying between them. The CDR3 totals 11 residues. Per the germline V gene, CDR1 is DFQATT and CDR2 is SNEGSKA (reference sequence). CDR3 loop: CSARMSYEQYF. The DNA of the CDR3 is TGCAGTGCTCGGATGTCCTACGAGCAGTACTTC.

This clonotype occurred once. This chain joins TRBV13 and TRBJ2-7; 9 bases match TRBD2. The junction had 9 bases not matched to a gene; V was cut back by 5 bases and J by 7 bases. The CDR3 spans 14 residues. Germline CDR1 reads PRHDT; CDR2 reads FYEKMQ (reference sequence). DNA of the CDR3: TGTGCCAGCAGCAGCACAGGGGCGGGGGGGGAGCAGTACTTC. It yields the protein CASSSTGAGGEQYF.

This chain connects TRBV20-1 to TRBJ1-6; no clear D gene. The CDR3 consists of 14 residues. Germline CDR1 reads DFQATT; CDR2 reads SNEGSKA (reference sequence). Deletions cut 1 base from V and 4 bases from J, with 8 bases between. CDR3 nucleotide sequence: TGCAGTGCTAGAGCTAAAGCATATAATTCACCCCTCCACTTT. This gives the protein CSARAKAYNSPLHF.

This chain uses TRBV4-1 with TRBJ2-3; 9 bases agree with TRBD2. Germline lookup yields CDR1 MGHRA and CDR2 YSYEKL. The CDR3 has 17 amino acids. V shed 0 bases, J shed 4 bases, and the junction held 8 bases outside the gene matches. The DNA of the CDR3 is TGCGCCAGCAGCCAAGATCCCGCGGGAGGGTCCGCAGATACGCAGTATTTT. Translation gives CASSQDPAGGSADTQYF.

The chain combines TRBV12-3 or TRBV12-4 with TRBJ1-3, with D possibly matching TRBD1 (5 bases). Trimming left V 5 bases short and J 7 bases short, with 15 bases between. The CDR3 sequence is 14 residues long. DNA for the CDR3: TGTGCCAGCAGTCCGGGGGACGTTCCGAACACCATATATTTT. Its translation is CASSPGDVPNTIYF.

This clonotype showed up just a few times. The V call is TRBV27, the J call TRBJ2-3; 7 bases map to TRBD2. V gave up 5 bases and J gave up 6 bases; unmatched junction bases: 8. The CDR3 runs 14 residues. The germline V gene encodes CDR1 MNHEY and CDR2 SMNVEV (reference sequence). CDR3 sequence reads: CASSLAVHVDTQYF. CDR3 in DNA: TGTGCCAGCAGTCTAGCGGTCCACGTGGATACGCAGTATTTT.

This chain uses TRBV20-1 with TRBJ2-7, with a possible D match to TRBD1 (6 bases). The CDR3 totals 15 residues. Per germline, CDR1 DFQATT and CDR2 SNEGSKA (reference sequence). Trimming removed 0 bases from V and 0 bases from J, with 12 bases in between. Here the CDR3 reads CSAREAKQGSYEQYF. CDR3 sequence (DNA): TGCAGTGCTAGAGAGGCGAAACAGGGCTCCTACGAGCAGTACTTC.

This clonotype was recorded a few times. This chain uses TRBV29-1 with TRBJ2-3; 14 positions agree with TRBD2. CDR1 and CDR2 (germline): SQVTM, ANQGSEA. V gave up 6 bases and J gave up 5 bases; unmatched junction bases: 7. This CDR3 spans 15 amino acids. This chain's CDR3 is CSVATSGRVGDTQYF. CDR3 coding DNA: TGCAGCGTGGCGACTAGCGGGAGGGTGGGAGATACGCAGTATTTT.